Given below is one TCR beta chain in context. The data were obtained in a study of blood T cell repertoires in COVID-19. At the level of the study: Researchers got acute and convalescent COVID-19 samples from the United States, Italy and Spain. The analysed material was cDNA or gDNA that came from T cells, B-cell-depleted T cells, or PBMCs.

The CDR3 totals 16 residues. V shed 1 base and J shed 3 bases, with 17 bases lying between them. The germline V gene has CDR1 SGHRS and CDR2 YFSETQ. Authors' methods: Reference gene primers were amplified, and this amplification served to estimate nucleated cell counts. The repertoire was sequenced with immunoSEQ multiplex PCR; TCRdb's copy has only in-frame clones and lacks some. V, J and clone size reflect that table, while D and trimming were determined from the DNA. The sample records 210,000 or so clones, around 90% being singletons. This rearrangement joins TRBV5-1 to TRBJ2-7; possible D gene TRBD2, 5 bases. Sequenced sample: peripheral blood. The receptor's source is a woman aged 18-30 years who had recovered from COVID-19. CDR3 region: CASSLLVGRENYEQYF. The CDR3 nucleotides read TGCGCCAGCAGCTTGTTGGTTGGACGGGAAAACTACGAGCAGTACTTC.